This entry describes one TCR beta chain. The sample comes from a study of blood T cells in healthy people across ages. The V gene's germline CDR1 is DFQATT and CDR2 SNEGSKA (reference sequence). This CDR3 has 11 residues. V was pared by 4 bases and J by 15 bases, with 9 bases of the junction left unmatched. Using a J-beta primer mix together with a sample-barcoded 5' primer, a second PCR was run for about 6 to 12 cycles. TCRdb itself ran the 5' RACE reads through MiXCR, one entry per CDR3 protein. The sample includes roughly 560,000 distinct CDR3 sequences, more than 20% of them seen just once. These data also featured in a second study, about T cells of mothers and their children.

The chain has TRBV20-1 and TRBJ2-4; 7 bases align to TRBD1. The clonotype was recovered from a boy aged 10-17 years in good health. Sample: blood. The CDR3 coding sequence is TGCAGTGCTACCTCACAGGGGATGACGTACTTC. This sequence encodes CSATSQGMTYF.